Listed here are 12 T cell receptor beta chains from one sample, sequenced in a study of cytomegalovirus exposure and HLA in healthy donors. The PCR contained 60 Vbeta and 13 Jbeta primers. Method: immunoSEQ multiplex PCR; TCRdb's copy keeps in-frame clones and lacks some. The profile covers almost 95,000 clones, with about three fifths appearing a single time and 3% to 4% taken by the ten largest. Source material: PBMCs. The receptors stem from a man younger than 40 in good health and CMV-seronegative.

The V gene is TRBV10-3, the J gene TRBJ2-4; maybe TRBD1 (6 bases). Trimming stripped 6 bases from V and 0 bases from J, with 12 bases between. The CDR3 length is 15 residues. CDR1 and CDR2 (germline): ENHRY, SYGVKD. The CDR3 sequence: CAIRPQGLAKNIQYF. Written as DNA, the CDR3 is TGTGCCATCAGACCACAGGGTCTAGCCAAAAACATTCAGTACTTC.

CDR3: CSVGPAYEQYF. DNA for the CDR3: TGCAGCGTTGGCCCAGCCTACGAGCAGTACTTC. The chain couples TRBV29-1 to TRBJ2-7; D is uncertain. Germline CDR1 SQVTM, CDR2 ANQGSEA. V shed 4 bases and J shed 2 bases, with 6 bases lying between them. The CDR3 is 11 amino acids.

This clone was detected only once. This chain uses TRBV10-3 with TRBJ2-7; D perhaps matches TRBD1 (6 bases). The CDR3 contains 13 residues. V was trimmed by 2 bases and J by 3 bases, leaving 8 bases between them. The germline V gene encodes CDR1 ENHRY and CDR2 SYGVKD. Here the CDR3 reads CAISEDRIYEQYF. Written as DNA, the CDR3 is TGTGCCATCAGTGAGGACAGGATCTACGAGCAGTACTTC.

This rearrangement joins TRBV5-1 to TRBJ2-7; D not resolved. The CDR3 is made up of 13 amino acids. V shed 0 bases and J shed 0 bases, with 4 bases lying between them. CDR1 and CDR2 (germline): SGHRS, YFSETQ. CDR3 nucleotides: TGCGCCAGCAGCTTGGACACCTCCTACGAGCAGTACTTC. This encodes CASSLDTSYEQYF.

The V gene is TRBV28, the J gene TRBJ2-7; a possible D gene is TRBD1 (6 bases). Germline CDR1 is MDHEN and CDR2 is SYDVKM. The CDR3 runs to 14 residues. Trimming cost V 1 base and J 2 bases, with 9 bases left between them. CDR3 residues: CASSLSTGTYEQYF. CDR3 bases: TGTGCCAGCAGTTTATCCACAGGGACCTACGAGCAGTACTTC.

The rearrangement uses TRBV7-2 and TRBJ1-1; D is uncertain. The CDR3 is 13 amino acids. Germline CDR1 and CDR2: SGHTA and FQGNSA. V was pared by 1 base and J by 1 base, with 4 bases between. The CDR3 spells CASSLGQNTEAFF. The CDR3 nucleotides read TGTGCCAGCAGCTTAGGACAGAACACTGAAGCTTTCTTT.

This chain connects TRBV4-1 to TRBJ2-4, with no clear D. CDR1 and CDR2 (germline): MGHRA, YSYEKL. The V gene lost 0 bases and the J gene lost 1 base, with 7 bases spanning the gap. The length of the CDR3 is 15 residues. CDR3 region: CASSQEQWAKNIQYF. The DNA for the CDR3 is TGCGCCAGCAGCCAAGAACAGTGGGCCAAAAACATTCAGTACTTC.

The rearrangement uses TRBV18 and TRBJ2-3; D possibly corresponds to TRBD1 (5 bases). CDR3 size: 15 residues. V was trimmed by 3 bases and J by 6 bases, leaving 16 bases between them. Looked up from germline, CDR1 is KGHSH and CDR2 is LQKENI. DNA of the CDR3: TGTGCCAGCTCACCGGGTTCCGACAGAAGGGATACGCAGTATTTT. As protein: CASSPGSDRRDTQYF. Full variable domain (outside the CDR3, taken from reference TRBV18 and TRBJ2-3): NAGVMQNPRHLVRRRGQEARLRCSPMKGHSHVYWYRQLPEEGLKFMVYLQKENIIDESGMPKERFSAEFPKEGPSILRIQQVVRGDSAAYFCASSPGSDRRDTQYFGPGTRLTVL.

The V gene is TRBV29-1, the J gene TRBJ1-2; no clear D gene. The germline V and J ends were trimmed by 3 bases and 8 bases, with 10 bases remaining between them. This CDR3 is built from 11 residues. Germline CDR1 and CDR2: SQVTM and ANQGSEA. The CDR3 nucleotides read TGCAGCGTTGACCCGGAGCTCGGCTACACCTTC. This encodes CSVDPELGYTF.

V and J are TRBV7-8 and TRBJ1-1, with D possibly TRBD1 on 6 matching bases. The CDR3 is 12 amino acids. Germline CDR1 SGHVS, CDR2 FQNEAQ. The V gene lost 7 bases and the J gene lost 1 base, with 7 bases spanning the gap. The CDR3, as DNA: TGTGCCAGCACCAGGGGGAACACTGAAGCTTTCTTT. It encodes CASTRGNTEAFF.

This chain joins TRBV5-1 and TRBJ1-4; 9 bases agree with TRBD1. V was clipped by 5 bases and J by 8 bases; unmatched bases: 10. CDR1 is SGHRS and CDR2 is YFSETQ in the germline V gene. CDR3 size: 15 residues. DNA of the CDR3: TGCGCCAGCAGACCGGGACAGGGCCAGGGCGAAAAACTGTTTTTT. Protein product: CASRPGQGQGEKLFF.

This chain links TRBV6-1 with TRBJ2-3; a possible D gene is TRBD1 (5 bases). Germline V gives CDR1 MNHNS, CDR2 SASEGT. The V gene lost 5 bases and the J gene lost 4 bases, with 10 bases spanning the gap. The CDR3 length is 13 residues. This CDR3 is CASSSRVSDTQYF. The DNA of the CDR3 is TGTGCCAGCAGTTCCAGGGTCTCAGATACGCAGTATTTT.